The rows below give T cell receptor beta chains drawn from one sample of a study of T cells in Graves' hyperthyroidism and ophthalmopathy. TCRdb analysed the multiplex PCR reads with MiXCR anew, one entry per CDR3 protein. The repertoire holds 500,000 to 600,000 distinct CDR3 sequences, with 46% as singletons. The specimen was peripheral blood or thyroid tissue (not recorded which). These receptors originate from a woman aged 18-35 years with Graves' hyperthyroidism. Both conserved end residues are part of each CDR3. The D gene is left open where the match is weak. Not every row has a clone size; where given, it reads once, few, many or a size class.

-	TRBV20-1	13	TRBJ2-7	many	TGCAGTGCTAGCTCAGGGTCGGCCTACGAGCAGTACTTC	CSASSGSAYEQYF
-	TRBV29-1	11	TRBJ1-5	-	TGCAGCGTTGCGCAGGGGCAGCCCCAGCATTTT	CSVAQGQPQHF
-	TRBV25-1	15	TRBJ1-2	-	TGTGCCAGCAGTGCTGATGGGGGTGACCGGCGTGGCTACACCTTC	CASSADGGDRRGYTF
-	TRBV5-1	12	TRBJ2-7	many	TGCGCCAGCAGCTTTGGGAGCGACGAGCAGTACTTC	CASSFGSDEQYF
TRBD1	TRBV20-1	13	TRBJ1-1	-	TGCAGTGCTAGACGACAGGGGTGGACTGAAGCTTTCTTT	CSARRQGWTEAFF
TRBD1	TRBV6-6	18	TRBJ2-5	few	TGTGCCAGCAGTTACTTAGGATATCGACAGGGGGATAAAGAGACCCAGTACTTC	CASSYLGYRQGDKETQYF
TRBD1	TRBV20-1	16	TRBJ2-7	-	TGCAGTGTAACCTTGACAGGGGGCCTTCAAACCAATGAGCAGTACTTC	CSVTLTGGLQTNEQYF
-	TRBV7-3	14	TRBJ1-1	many	TGTGCCAGCAGCTTAGTTGGTCCGAACACTGAAGCTTTCTTT	CASSLVGPNTEAFF
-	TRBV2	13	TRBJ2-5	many	TGTGCCAGCAGTATTGCGGGGAAGGGGACCCAGTACTTC	CASSIAGKGTQYF
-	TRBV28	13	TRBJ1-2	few	TGTGCCACCCCCGCTGGAGGGACCTATGGCTACACCTTC	CATPAGGTYGYTF
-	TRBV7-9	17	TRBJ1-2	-	TGTGCCAGCAGCTTACCAATAAAGGGACAACAAAACTATGGCTACACCTTC	CASSLPIKGQQNYGYTF
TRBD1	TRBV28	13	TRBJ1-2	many	TGTGCCAGCAGTTTCGACAGGGTGATGGGCTACACCTTC	CASSFDRVMGYTF
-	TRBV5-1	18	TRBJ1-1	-	TGCGCCAGCAGCTTTCGCCAGGCCCGCACAGACCTGAACACTGAAGCTTTCTTT	CASSFRQARTDLNTEAFF
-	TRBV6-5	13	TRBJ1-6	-	TGTGCCAGCAGTGTCCGGGACGATTCACCCCTCCACTTT	CASSVRDDSPLHF
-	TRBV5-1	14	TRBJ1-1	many	TGCGCCAGCAGCTTAACAACTGTGAACACTGAAGCTTTCTTT	CASSLTTVNTEAFF
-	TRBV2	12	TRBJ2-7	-	TGTGCCAGCAGTGGTATTGGCGGGGAGCTGTACTTC	CASSGIGGELYF
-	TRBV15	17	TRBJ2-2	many	TGTGCCACCACACACTTTTCAACAGGGTTGGGCACCGGGGAGCTGTTTTTT	CATTHFSTGLGTGELFF
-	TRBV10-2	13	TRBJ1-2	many	TGCGCCAGCAGTGAGGGAGGGGGGAATGGCTACACCTTC	CASSEGGGNGYTF
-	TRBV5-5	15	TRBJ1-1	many	TGTGCCAGCAGCCACATCAGAGTAGGGAACACTGAAGCTTTCTTT	CASSHIRVGNTEAFF
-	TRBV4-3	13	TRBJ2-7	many	TGCGCCAGCAGCCAAGACTGGGGTTACGAGCAGTACTTC	CASSQDWGYEQYF
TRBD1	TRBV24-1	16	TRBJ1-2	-	TGTGCCACCCCTCCTAGGACAGGGGGCCTGAACTATGGCTACACCTTC	CATPPRTGGLNYGYTF
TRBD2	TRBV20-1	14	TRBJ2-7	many	TGCAGTGCACCACGTAGCGGGAGCTCCTACGAGCAGTACTTC	CSAPRSGSSYEQYF
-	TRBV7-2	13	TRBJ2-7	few	TGTGCCAGCAGCTTAGACCCAGGGAATGAGCAGTACTTC	CASSLDPGNEQYF
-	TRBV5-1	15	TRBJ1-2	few	TGCGCCAGCAGCGCGGGACTTGGAACTAACTATGGCTACACCTTC	CASSAGLGTNYGYTF
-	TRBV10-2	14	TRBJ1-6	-	TGCGCCAGCAGTGAGTACGGGGGGAATTCACCCCTCCACTTT	CASSEYGGNSPLHF
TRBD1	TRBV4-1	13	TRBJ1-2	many	TGCGCCAGCAGCCAAGATTGGGACAGCAGCTACACCTTC	CASSQDWDSSYTF
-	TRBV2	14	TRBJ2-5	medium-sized	TGTGCCAGCAGTGAAGCGAGGGGTCGGGGGACCCAGTACTTC	CASSEARGRGTQYF
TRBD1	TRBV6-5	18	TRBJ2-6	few	TGTGCCAGCAGTTACCTAGGGGACAGGGGGCCCGGGGCCAACGTCCTGACTTTC	CASSYLGDRGPGANVLTF
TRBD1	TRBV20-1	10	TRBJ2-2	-	TGCAGTGCTAGGGACAATCGACAGGGTTTT	CSARDNRQGF
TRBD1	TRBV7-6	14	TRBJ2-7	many	TGTGCCAGCAGCCCGAGTGGGACAGGGGGCGAGCAGTACTTC	CASSPSGTGGEQYF
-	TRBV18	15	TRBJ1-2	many	TGTGCCAGCTCCTCCACCTCGGGATCCCTGTCCGGCTACACCTTC	CASSSTSGSLSGYTF
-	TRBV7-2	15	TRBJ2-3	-	TGTGCCAGCAGTTCGGGCCCCCAAAGCACAGATAGGCAGTATTTT	CASSSGPQSTDRQYF
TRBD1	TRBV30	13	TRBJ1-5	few	TGTGCCTGGAAAGGACAGGGAAAGCAGCCCCAGCATTTT	CAWKGQGKQPQHF
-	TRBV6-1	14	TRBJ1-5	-	TGTGCCAGCAGTTTTCCAGGGAGAGATCAGCCCCAGCATTTT	CASSFPGRDQPQHF
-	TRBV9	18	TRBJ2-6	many	TGTGCCAGCAGCGTAGTACATCATGGAATTTCTGGGGCCAACGTCCTGACTTTC	CASSVVHHGISGANVLTF
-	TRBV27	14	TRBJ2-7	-	TGTGCCAGCAGTTGGCAGTTAGAATCCTACGAGCAGTACTTC	CASSWQLESYEQYF
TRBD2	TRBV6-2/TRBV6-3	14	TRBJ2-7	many	TGTGCCAGCAGTTACTCGGGACTAGCCTACGAGCAGTACTTC	CASSYSGLAYEQYF
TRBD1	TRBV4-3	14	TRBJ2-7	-	TGCGCCAGCAGCCCGGGACAGGGGGCGCGGGAGCAGTACTTC	CASSPGQGAREQYF
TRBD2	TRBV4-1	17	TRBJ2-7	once	TGTGCCAGCAGCCACTATAAGATCGGGCGGGAGTTCTACGAGCAGTACTTC	CASSHYKIGREFYEQYF
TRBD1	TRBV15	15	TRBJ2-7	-	TGTGCCACCAGCTTTGGACAGGTGAGCTCCTACGAGCAGTACTTC	CATSFGQVSSYEQYF
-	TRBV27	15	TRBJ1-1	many	TGTGCCAGCAGTTTCGTTGGCAGCTCGGGCACTGAAGCTTTCTTT	CASSFVGSSGTEAFF
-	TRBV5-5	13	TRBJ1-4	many	TGTGCCAGCAGCTTGGGAGGGGCTGAAAAACTGTTTTTT	CASSLGGAEKLFF
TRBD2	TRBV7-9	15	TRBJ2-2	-	TGTGCCAGCAGCCCCCTCGGGAGGGCCACCGGGGAGCTGTTTTTT	CASSPLGRATGELFF
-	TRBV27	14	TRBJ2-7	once	TGTGCCAGCAATCCCCGACAGGGAGGCTACGAGCAGTACTTC	CASNPRQGGYEQYF
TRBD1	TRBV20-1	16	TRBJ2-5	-	TGCAGTTCTAGAGACCCCCGACAGGGCGGGCAAGAGACCCAGTACTTC	CSSRDPRQGGQETQYF
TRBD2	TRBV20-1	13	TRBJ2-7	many	TGCAGTGCCCGACGGACTAGCTCCTACGAGCAGTACTTC	CSARRTSSYEQYF
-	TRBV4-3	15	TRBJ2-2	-	TGCGCCAGCAGCCAAGGGACCGGGAACACCAGGGAGCTGTTTTTT	CASSQGTGNTRELFF
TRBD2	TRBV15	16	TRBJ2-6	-	TGTGCCACCAGCGCGGGGGGAGGTGCAGGGGCCAACGTCCTGACTTTC	CATSAGGGAGANVLTF
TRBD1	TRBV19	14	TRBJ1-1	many	TGTGCCAGTACCCCGACAGGGTGGGCCACTGAAGCTTTCTTT	CASTPTGWATEAFF
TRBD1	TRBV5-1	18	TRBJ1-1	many	TGCGCCAGCAGCCTGACCGGGACAGGGGATATTTTGAACACTGAAGCTTTCTTT	CASSLTGTGDILNTEAFF
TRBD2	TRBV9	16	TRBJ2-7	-	TGTGCCAGCAGCGGGCATGGGGGACTAGCGGGAGGGGAGCAGTACTTC	CASSGHGGLAGGEQYF
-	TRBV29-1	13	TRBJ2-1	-	TGCAGCGTTCGACTAGGGGGGTTCGATGAGCAGTTCTTC	CSVRLGGFDEQFF
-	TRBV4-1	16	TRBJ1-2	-	TGCGCCAGCAGCCAAAACCAGCAGGGCTTAAACTATGGCTACACCTTC	CASSQNQQGLNYGYTF